These 30 T cell receptor beta chains were all obtained from the same sample, sequenced in a study of T cells in Graves' hyperthyroidism and ophthalmopathy. TCR beta CDR3 region amplification was performed from RNA transcripts. First-round RT-PCR of the TCR CDR3 relied on the HTBI primer set. Using its own MiXCR run on the multiplex PCR reads, TCRdb lists one record per CDR3 protein. This sample has 300,000 to 350,000 distinct CDR3 sequences; over 20% occur once, and the top ten carry around half. Material for sequencing was blood. The source is a woman aged 50 to 65 with Graves' hyperthyroidism.

This clonotype showed up many times. The V call is TRBV5-1, the J call TRBJ2-5; possibly TRBD1 or TRBD2 for D (5 bases each). Between the trimmed V and J ends, which lost 0 bases and 3 bases, there was a span of 12 bases. The CDR3 is 15 amino acids. The germline gives CDR1 SGHRS, CDR2 YFSETQ. The CDR3 DNA sequence: TGCGCCAGCAGCTTGGGAGGGGTCGAAAAAGAGACCCAGTACTTC. It codes for CASSLGGVEKETQYF.

The chain carries TRBV15 and TRBJ2-4; D unresolved. The CDR3 contains 15 residues. Trimming removed 3 bases from V and 0 bases from J, with 9 bases in between. Looked up from germline, CDR1 is LNHNV and CDR2 is YYDKDF (reference sequence). CDR3 loop: CATSSIELAKNIQYF. The CDR3 DNA reads as TGTGCCACCAGCAGTATAGAGCTAGCCAAAAACATTCAGTACTTC. The variable domain in full, completed from reference TRBV15 and TRBJ2-4, reads DAMVIQNPRYQVTQFGKPVTLSCSQTLNHNVMYWYQQKSSQAPKLLFHYYDKDFNNEADTPDNFQSRRPNTSFCFLDIRSPGLGDTAMYLCATSSIELAKNIQYFGAGTRLSVL.

This clonotype was seen many times. The CDR3 DNA sequence: TGTGCCAGCAGTTCGAGACAGGGGGGAGAGACCCAGTACTTC. It encodes CASSSRQGGETQYF. V is TRBV6-5 and J is TRBJ2-5, with TRBD1 identical over 9 bases. The trim removed 4 bases at V and 4 bases at J, leaving 4 bases unmatched. The V gene's germline CDR1 is MNHEY and CDR2 SVGAGI. The CDR3 has 14 residues.

This rearrangement joins TRBV14 to TRBJ2-3, with D uncertain. CDR1 is SGHDN, CDR2 FVKESK, per germline. The CDR3 contains 17 residues. Trimming shortened V by 0 bases and J by 3 bases, and 16 bases separated the two germline ends. The CDR3 spells CASSQDRSPLGTDTQYF. CDR3 bases: TGTGCCAGCAGCCAAGACCGAAGTCCCCTAGGGACAGATACGCAGTATTTT.

This chain connects TRBV5-1 to TRBJ2-7; TRBD1 matches 9 bases. In germline, CDR1 is SGHRS, CDR2 YFSETQ. V lost 2 bases, J lost 7 bases, and 7 bases stayed unmatched. The CDR3 has 14 amino acids. CDR3 protein: CASSFRDRAVEQYF. CDR3 coding DNA: TGCGCCAGCAGCTTCCGGGACAGGGCTGTAGAGCAGTACTTC.

This clonotype was seen many times. The chain employs TRBV5-8 and TRBJ2-5, with D maybe TRBD2 (6 bases). Germline V gene lookup returns CDR1 SGHTS and CDR2 YDEGEE. The CDR3 runs 16 residues. The V end was cut by 0 bases, the J end by 2 bases, with 14 bases between. CDR3 residues: CASSLGARDRQETQYF. CDR3 bases: TGTGCCAGCAGCTTGGGGGCGCGGGATCGACAAGAGACCCAGTACTTC.

Concerning this clonotype: One base away lies a much larger clone, so this may be a sequencing read error. The J gene is TRBJ1-1, the V gene TRBV7-9; 7 positions match TRBD1. The CDR3 is 15 residues long. CDR1 and CDR2 (germline): SEHNR, FQNEAQ (reference sequence). The CDR3 loop reads CAGSLEGGAGTEAFF. In nucleotides, the CDR3 is TGTGCCGGCAGCTTAGAAGGGGGCGCGGGCACTGAAGCTTTCTTT.

V is TRBV5-1 and J is TRBJ2-1, with D perhaps matching TRBD2 (5 bases). The CDR3 spans 12 residues. Trimming pared 4 bases from V and 7 bases from J, leaving 9 bases between. The germline CDR1 and CDR2 sequences are SGHRS and YFSETQ. The CDR3 bases are TGCGCCAGCAGCCGACCGGGGAATGAGCAGTTCTTC. Translated, it gives CASSRPGNEQFF. The variable domain in full, with the rest retrieved from reference TRBV5-1 and TRBJ2-1, is KAGVTQTPRYLIKTRGQQVTLSCSPISGHRSVSWYQQTPGQGLQFLFEYFSETQRNKGNFPGRFSGRQFSNSRSEMNVSTLELGDSALYLCASSRPGNEQFFGPGTRLTVL.

The chain couples TRBV3-1 to TRBJ2-5; D is perhaps TRBD2 (6 bases). V lost 1 base and J 5 bases, leaving 14 bases between the germline ends. The CDR3 sequence is 15 residues long. Germline values: CDR1 LGHDT, CDR2 YNNKEL (reference sequence). The chain's CDR3 is CASSQVYPRGETQYF. DNA for the CDR3: TGTGCCAGCAGCCAAGTGTACCCCCGGGGGGAGACCCAGTACTTC.

This clonotype was found a few times. The rearrangement uses TRBV3-1 and TRBJ1-2, with D perhaps TRBD1 (6 bases). This CDR3 spans 15 amino acids. Germline CDR1 reads LGHDT; CDR2 reads YNNKEL (reference sequence). Trimming stripped 1 base from V and 6 bases from J, with 15 bases between. The CDR3 loop reads CASSQVITGRNGYTF. The CDR3 DNA is TGTGCCAGCAGCCAAGTTATCACAGGGAGGAATGGCTACACCTTC.

V usage is TRBV5-1 and J usage is TRBJ1-6; 7 bases are shared with TRBD1. CDR3 length equals 16 residues. CDR1 and CDR2 from the germline V gene are SGHRS and YFSETQ. V was clipped by 0 bases and J by 0 bases; unmatched bases: 0. In DNA, the CDR3 is TGCGCCAGCAGCTTGGACAGGGGCTCCTATAATTCACCCCTCCACTTT. The encoded protein is CASSLDRGSYNSPLHF. Variable domain in full (rest from reference TRBV5-1 and TRBJ1-6): KAGVTQTPRYLIKTRGQQVTLSCSPISGHRSVSWYQQTPGQGLQFLFEYFSETQRNKGNFPGRFSGRQFSNSRSEMNVSTLELGDSALYLCASSLDRGSYNSPLHFGNGTRLTVT.

The chain is built from TRBV9 and TRBJ1-6, with D unresolved. CDR3 length: 14 amino acids. Trimming cost V 1 base and J 10 bases, with 12 bases left between them. Germline lookup yields CDR1 SGDLS and CDR2 YYNGEE. CDR3 in DNA: TGTGCCAGCAGCGTAAAGACCTATCTCTCACCCCTCCACTTT. This encodes CASSVKTYLSPLHF.

This clonotype was recorded at least ten times. This chain joins TRBV28 and TRBJ1-2, with 12 nucleotides matching TRBD1. V lost 6 bases and J lost 4; bases outside the gene matches: 9. There are 16 residues in the CDR3. Germline CDR1 and CDR2: MDHEN and SYDVKM. CDR3 sequence reads: CASRMIPGQGAYGYTF. CDR3 bases: TGTGCCAGCAGAATGATACCGGGACAGGGGGCCTATGGCTACACCTTC.

There are many counts of this clonotype. The V gene is TRBV18, the J gene TRBJ2-7, with D tentatively TRBD1 or TRBD2 (5 bases each). The V gene lost 8 bases and the J gene lost 4 bases, with 12 bases spanning the gap. The germline gives CDR1 KGHSH, CDR2 LQKENI. The CDR3 covers 12 residues. The CDR3 region is CASRMGVYEQYF. The DNA of the CDR3 is TGTGCCAGCCGGATGGGGGTTTACGAGCAGTACTTC.

This clonotype came up many times. The chain employs TRBV24-1 and TRBJ2-2; D not resolved. CDR1 KGHDR and CDR2 SFDVKD come from the germline V gene. The CDR3 spans 15 residues. Deletions cut 3 bases from V and 1 base from J, with 8 bases between. CDR3 coding DNA: TGTGCCACCAGTGATCCGCACAAGAACACCGGGGAGCTGTTTTTT. This sequence encodes CATSDPHKNTGELFF.

This clonotype was counted many times. The genes are TRBV2 and TRBJ2-2, with D possibly matching TRBD2 (5 bases). Per germline, CDR1 SNHLY and CDR2 FYNNEI. V dropped 7 bases and J dropped 1 base, with 13 bases sitting between them. The CDR3 length is 15 residues. Here the CDR3 reads CASTPASGNTGELFF. As DNA, the CDR3 is TGTGCCAGCACCCCTGCCAGCGGGAACACCGGGGAGCTGTTTTTT. The whole variable domain, remainder taken from reference TRBV2 and TRBJ2-2, is EPEVTQTPSHQVTQMGQEVILRCVPISNHLYFYWYRQILGQKVEFLVSFYNNEISEKSEIFDDQFSVERPDGSNFTLKIRSTKLEDSAMYFCASTPASGNTGELFFGEGSRLTVL.

At least ten counts were recorded for this clonotype. V gene TRBV20-1 combines with J gene TRBJ1-2; 7 bases are a match to TRBD1. CDR1 and CDR2 (germline): DFQATT, SNEGSKA (reference sequence). Trimming at V came to 3 bases and at J to 8 bases, leaving 9 bases not matched to a gene. CDR3 length equals 13 residues. CDR3 nucleotides: TGCAGTGCTAGCAGGACAGGAAATCTGGGCTACACCTTC. It yields the protein CSASRTGNLGYTF.

In this sample, this clonotype turned up many times. CDR3 in DNA: TGTGCCAGCAGCCAAATCGGAAGGGACCAAGAAGAAAAACTGTTTTTT. Amino acid sequence: CASSQIGRDQEEKLFF. The rearrangement uses TRBV3-1 and TRBJ1-4; D is perhaps TRBD1 (5 bases). The V gene lost 2 bases and the J gene lost 8 bases, with 18 bases spanning the gap. This CDR3 spans 16 amino acids. Germline loops: CDR1 LGHDT, CDR2 YNNKEL (reference sequence).

The chain joins TRBV6-1 to TRBJ1-1, with D tentatively TRBD1 (5 bases). Germline CDR1 MNHNS, CDR2 SASEGT. With 5 bases removed from V and 6 bases from J, the gap between germline ends came to 16 bases. The CDR3 length is 14 residues. The CDR3 nucleotides are TGTGCCAGCAGTCAGGGCAGGGTGGCCTCTGAAGCTTTCTTT. This encodes CASSQGRVASEAFF.

CDR3 sequence reads: CASSLSGVADTGELFF. CDR3 nucleotides: TGTGCCAGCAGCTTGTCCGGGGTGGCGGACACCGGGGAGCTGTTTTTT. The chain is built from TRBV5-4 and TRBJ2-2, with D possibly matching TRBD2 (5 bases). This CDR3 is 16 amino acids long. Looked up from germline, CDR1 is SGHNT and CDR2 is YYREEE (reference sequence). The V end lost 1 base, the J end lost 3 bases, and 13 bases lay between the germline ends.

This chain links TRBV20-1 with TRBJ2-5, with a possible D match to TRBD1 (5 bases). V was shortened by 8 bases and J by 2 bases, with 18 bases between the two germline ends. The CDR3 runs 14 residues. The germline gives CDR1 DFQATT, CDR2 SNEGSKA (reference sequence). In DNA, the CDR3 is TGCAGTCCCTCCGGGTCCCGGACACAAGAGACCCAGTACTTC. Translation: CSPSGSRTQETQYF.

This clonotype was picked up many times. J is TRBJ1-1 and V is TRBV5-1, with 7 positions matching TRBD1. Trimming cost V 5 bases and J 0 bases; bases outside gene matches: 10. The CDR3 has 16 residues. Per the germline V gene, CDR1 is SGHRS and CDR2 is YFSETQ. The CDR3: CASRLRQGEMNTEAFF. The CDR3 nucleotides are TGCGCCAGCAGACTTCGACAGGGTGAGATGAACACTGAAGCTTTCTTT.

The chain's CDR3 is CASSESALGQPQHF. The CDR3, as DNA: TGCGCCAGCAGTGAGTCGGCCTTGGGTCAGCCCCAGCATTTT. This rearrangement joins TRBV10-1 to TRBJ1-5; D unclear. V was shortened by 0 bases and J by 6 bases, with 9 bases between the two germline ends. CDR1 is WNHNN, CDR2 SYGVQD, per germline (reference sequence). This CDR3 comprises 14 residues.

This clonotype has ten or more counts. The chain is built from TRBV5-1 and TRBJ2-7; possibly TRBD1 for D (5 bases). CDR1 and CDR2 (germline): SGHRS, YFSETQ. The ends were cut back, 4 bases at V and 1 base at J, with 12 bases in the middle. The CDR3 is made up of 14 amino acids. CDR3 sequence (DNA): TGCGCCAGCAGCGGGGTCCAGGGATCCTACGAGCAGTACTTC. Its protein is CASSGVQGSYEQYF.

This clonotype was counted between two and nine times. V and J are TRBV7-3 and TRBJ2-3; TRBD2 aligns across 7 bases. Germline V gene sequence: CDR1 SGHTA, CDR2 FQGTGA. The junction had 8 bases not matched to a gene; V was cut back by 1 base and J by 4 bases. The CDR3 extends over 16 amino acids. Here the CDR3 DNA reads TGTGCCAGCAGCTTAATGCCTGCTGGGGGGGCAGATACGCAGTATTTT. Protein sequence: CASSLMPAGGADTQYF.

This clonotype has a count of ten or more. The rearrangement uses TRBV6-1 and TRBJ1-5; D remains ambiguous. V was clipped by 8 bases and J by 2 bases, with 19 bases between them. Germline CDR1 and CDR2: MNHNS and SASEGT. This CDR3 is 16 amino acids long. As DNA, the CDR3 is TGTGCCAGCGGACCCACGAGTCAAACGGGCAATCAGCCCCAGCATTTT. It specifies CASGPTSQTGNQPQHF.

The rearrangement joins TRBV2 to TRBJ2-1, with D possibly being TRBD1 or TRBD2 (6 bases each). Germline V gives CDR1 SNHLY, CDR2 FYNNEI. V lost 3 bases, J lost 9 bases, and 18 bases lay in between. There are 15 residues in the CDR3. CDR3 loop: CASSERGDSRGEQFF. The DNA of the CDR3 is TGTGCCAGCAGTGAGAGGGGGGACTCCCGTGGTGAGCAGTTCTTC.

This clonotype was recorded at least ten times. CDR3 amino acids: CASSSTGGRNTEAFF. The CDR3 DNA follows: TGTGCCAGCAGCTCGACAGGGGGCCGGAACACTGAAGCTTTCTTT. This rearrangement joins TRBV7-2 to TRBJ1-1; TRBD1 matches at 10 bases. The CDR3 length is 15 residues. CDR1 and CDR2 (germline): SGHTA, FQGNSA. V dropped 4 bases and J dropped 1; count of bases not matched to a gene: 3.

This clonotype was found many times. This chain connects TRBV19 to TRBJ2-1, with a tentative D call TRBD2 (6 bases). This CDR3 has 13 amino acids. Germline CDR1 LNHDA, CDR2 SQIVND (reference sequence). The CDR3 sequence: CAATSLGYNEQFF. DNA of the CDR3: TGTGCAGCAACTAGCCTCGGCTACAATGAGCAGTTCTTC.

In its sample, this clonotype was seen a few times. A junction boundary mismatches the germline segment, possibly from a read error. This chain links TRBV30 with TRBJ1-6; 8 bases are a match to TRBD1. Germline lookup yields CDR1 GTSNPN and CDR2 SVGIG (reference sequence). This CDR3 spans 13 amino acids. CDR3 DNA: TGTGCCTGGAGCACAGGGGGAAATTCACCCCTCCGCTTT. Protein sequence: CAWSTGGNSPLRF.